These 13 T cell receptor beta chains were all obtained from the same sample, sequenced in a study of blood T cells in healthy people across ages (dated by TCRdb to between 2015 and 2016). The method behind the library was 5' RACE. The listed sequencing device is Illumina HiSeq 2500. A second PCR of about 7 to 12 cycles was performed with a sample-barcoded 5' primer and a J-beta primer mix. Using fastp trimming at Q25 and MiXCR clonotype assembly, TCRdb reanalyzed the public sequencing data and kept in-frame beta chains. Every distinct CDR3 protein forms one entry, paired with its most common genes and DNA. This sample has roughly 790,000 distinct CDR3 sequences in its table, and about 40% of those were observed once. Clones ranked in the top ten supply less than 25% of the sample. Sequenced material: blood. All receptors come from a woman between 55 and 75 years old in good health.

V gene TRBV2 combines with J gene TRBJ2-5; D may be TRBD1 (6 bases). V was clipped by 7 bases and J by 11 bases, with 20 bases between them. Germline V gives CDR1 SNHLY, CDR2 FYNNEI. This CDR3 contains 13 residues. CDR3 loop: CASIQGFGNEQYF. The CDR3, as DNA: TGTGCCAGCATCCAGGGGTTCGGCAATGAGCAGTACTTC.

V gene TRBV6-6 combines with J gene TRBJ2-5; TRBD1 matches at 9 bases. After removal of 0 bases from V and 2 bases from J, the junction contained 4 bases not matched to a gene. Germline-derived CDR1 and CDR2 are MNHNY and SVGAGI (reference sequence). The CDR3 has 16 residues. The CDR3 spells CASSYSPGTGQETQYF. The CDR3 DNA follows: TGTGCCAGCAGTTACTCCCCTGGGACAGGGCAAGAGACCCAGTACTTC.

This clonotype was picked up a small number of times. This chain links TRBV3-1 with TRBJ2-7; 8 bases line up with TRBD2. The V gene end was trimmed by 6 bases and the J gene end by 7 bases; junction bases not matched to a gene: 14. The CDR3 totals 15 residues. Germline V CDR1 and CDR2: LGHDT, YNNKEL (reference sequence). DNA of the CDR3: TGTGCCAGCAGTCCAAGAGGACTAGCTGTAAATGAGCAGTACTTC. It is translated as CASSPRGLAVNEQYF.

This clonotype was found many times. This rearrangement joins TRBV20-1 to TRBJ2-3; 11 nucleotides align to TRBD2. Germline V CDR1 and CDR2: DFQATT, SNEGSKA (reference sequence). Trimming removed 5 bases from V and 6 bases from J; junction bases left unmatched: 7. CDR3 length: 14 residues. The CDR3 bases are TGCAGTGCTGACTTAGCGGGAGGGCCGGATACGCAGTATTTT. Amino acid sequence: CSADLAGGPDTQYF.

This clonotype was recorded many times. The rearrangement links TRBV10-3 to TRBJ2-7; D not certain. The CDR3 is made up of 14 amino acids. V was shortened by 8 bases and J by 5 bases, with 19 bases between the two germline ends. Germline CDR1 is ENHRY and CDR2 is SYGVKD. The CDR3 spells CAIASLTGRHEQYF. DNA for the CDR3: TGTGCCATCGCTTCTTTGACTGGTCGCCACGAGCAGTACTTC.

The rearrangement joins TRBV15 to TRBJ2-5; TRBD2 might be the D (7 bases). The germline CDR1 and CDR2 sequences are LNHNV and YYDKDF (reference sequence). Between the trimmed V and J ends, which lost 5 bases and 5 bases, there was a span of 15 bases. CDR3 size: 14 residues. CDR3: CATSGRGGSETQYF. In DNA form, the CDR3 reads TGTGCCACCAGCGGAAGGGGGGGCTCTGAGACCCAGTACTTC.

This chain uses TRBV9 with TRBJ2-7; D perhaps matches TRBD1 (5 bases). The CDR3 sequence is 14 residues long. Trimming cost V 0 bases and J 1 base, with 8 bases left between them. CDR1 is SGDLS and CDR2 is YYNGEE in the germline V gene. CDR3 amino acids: CASSVVDSSYEQYF. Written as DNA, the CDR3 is TGTGCCAGCAGCGTAGTAGACAGTTCCTACGAGCAGTACTTC.

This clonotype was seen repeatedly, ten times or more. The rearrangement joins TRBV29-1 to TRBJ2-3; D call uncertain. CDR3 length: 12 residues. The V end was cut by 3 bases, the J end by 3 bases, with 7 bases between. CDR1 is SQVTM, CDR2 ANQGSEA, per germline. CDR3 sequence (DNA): TGCAGCGTTGATCGTCATACAGATACGCAGTATTTT. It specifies CSVDRHTDTQYF.

CDR3 bases: TGCGCCAGCAGCCCGGGGTGGGAGTACGAGCAGTACTTC. The encoded protein is CASSPGWEYEQYF. This chain connects TRBV4-3 to TRBJ2-7, with D possibly matching TRBD2 (5 bases). V was pared by 4 bases and J by 4 bases, with 11 bases between. Germline CDR1 is LGHNA and CDR2 is YSLEER. The CDR3 length is 13 residues.

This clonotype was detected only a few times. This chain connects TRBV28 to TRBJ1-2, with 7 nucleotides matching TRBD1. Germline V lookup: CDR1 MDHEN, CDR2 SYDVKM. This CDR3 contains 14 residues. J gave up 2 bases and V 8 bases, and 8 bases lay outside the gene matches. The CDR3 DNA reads TGTGCCAGCTCCATAGTACAGGGGAACTATGGCTACACCTTC. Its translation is CASSIVQGNYGYTF.

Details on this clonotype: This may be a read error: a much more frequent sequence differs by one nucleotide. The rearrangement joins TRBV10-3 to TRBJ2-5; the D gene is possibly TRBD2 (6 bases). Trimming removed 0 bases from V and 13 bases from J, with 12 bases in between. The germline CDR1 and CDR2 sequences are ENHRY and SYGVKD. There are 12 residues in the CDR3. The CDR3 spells CAISESTRELYF. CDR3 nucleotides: TGTGCCATCAGTGAGTCGACTCGGGAGTTGTACTTC.

The CDR3 nucleotides read TGTGCCACCAGTGAGACAGGGAAAAGTAGTTCTGGGGCCAACGTCCTGACTTTC. Amino acids: CATSETGKSSSGANVLTF. J is TRBJ2-6 and V is TRBV24-1, with 7 bases matching TRBD1. Germline CDR1 KGHDR, CDR2 SFDVKD. The V and J ends lost 4 bases and 1 base, in that order; junction bases with no gene match: 9. This CDR3 spans 18 amino acids.

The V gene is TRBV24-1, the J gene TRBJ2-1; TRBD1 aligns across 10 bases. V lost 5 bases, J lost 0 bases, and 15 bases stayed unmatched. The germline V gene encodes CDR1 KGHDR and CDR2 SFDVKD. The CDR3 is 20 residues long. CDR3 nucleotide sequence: TGTGCCACCAGTGCCCGTACGGGACAGGGGCGATCGAGCTCCTACAATGAGCAGTTCTTC. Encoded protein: CATSARTGQGRSSSYNEQFF.